This T cell receptor (beta chain) derives from a study of PD-1 blockade in classical Hodgkin lymphoma. Findings of the study overall: Among the patients, those starting nivolumab under 1 year after ASCT were excluded. CD4+ TCR diversity, unlike CD8+, rose significantly by C4D1. Baseline diversity resembling that of newly diagnosed patients was seen in complete responders.

Stated time point: cycle 4 day 1 (C4D1), after more than five weeks of nivolumab. Brentuximab vedotin exposure varied among the patients, all of whom had relapsed after autologous stem cell transplantation. Measured with immunoSEQ multiplex PCR; TCRdb has only the in-frame clones, and not every one. The sample lists tens of thousands of clones, approximately 80% seen once, with 15% to 20% in the top ten. The germline CDR1 and CDR2 sequences are GTSNPN and SVGIG (reference sequence). V trimming: 3 bases; J trimming: 3 bases; junction bases outside the gene matches: 15. The CDR3 consists of 17 residues. This clone was seen only a few times. The antigen is not known.

This material consisted of peripheral blood mononuclear cells (PBMCs), taken before the fourth cycle of nivolumab. The chain recombines TRBV30 with TRBJ1-2; TRBD1 aligns across 8 bases. The receptor's source is a human donor with classical Hodgkin lymphoma. CDR3 region: CAWSLKLQGAKDYGYTF. CDR3 bases: TGTGCCTGGAGCCTCAAACTCCAGGGGGCGAAGGACTATGGCTACACCTTC.